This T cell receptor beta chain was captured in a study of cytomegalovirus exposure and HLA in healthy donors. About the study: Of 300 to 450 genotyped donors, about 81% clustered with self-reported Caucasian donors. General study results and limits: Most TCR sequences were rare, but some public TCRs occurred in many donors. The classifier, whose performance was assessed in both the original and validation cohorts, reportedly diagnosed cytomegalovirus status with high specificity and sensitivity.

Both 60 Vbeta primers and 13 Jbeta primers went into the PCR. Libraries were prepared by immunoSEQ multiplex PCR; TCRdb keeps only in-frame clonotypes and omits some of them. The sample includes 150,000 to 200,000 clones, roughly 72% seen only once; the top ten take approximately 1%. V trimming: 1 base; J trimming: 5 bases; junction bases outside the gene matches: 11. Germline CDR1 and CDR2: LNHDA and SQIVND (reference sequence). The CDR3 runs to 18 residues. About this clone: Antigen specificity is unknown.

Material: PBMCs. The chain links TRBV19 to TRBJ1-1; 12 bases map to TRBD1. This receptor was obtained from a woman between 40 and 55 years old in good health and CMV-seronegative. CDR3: CASSIATWDRGLGTEAFF. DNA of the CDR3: TGTGCCAGTAGTATAGCTACATGGGACAGGGGGCTAGGTACTGAAGCTTTCTTT. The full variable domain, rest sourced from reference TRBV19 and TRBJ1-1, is DGGITQSPKYLFRKEGQNVTLSCEQNLNHDAMYWYRQDPGQGLRLIYYSQIVNDFQKGDIAEGYSVSREKKESFPLTVTSAQKNPTAFYLCASSIATWDRGLGTEAFFGQGTRLTVV.